This is a list of T cell receptor beta chains from one sample in a study of blood T cell repertoires in COVID-19. TCRdb's table, derived via immunoSEQ multiplex PCR, lists solely in-frame clones and lacks some. The sample includes 170,000 or so clones, approximately 88% of them seen just once. Material for sequencing was peripheral blood. All receptors come from a man in his late teens or twenties with active or convalescent COVID-19. The CDR3 runs from the conserved cysteine through the conserved F or W. Each record gives: clone size, V gene, J gene, D gene, CDR3 DNA, CDR3 protein. The D gene is left open where the match is weak. Not all rows give a size; the values are once, few, many and, for expanded clones, a class.

>NA|TRBV4-1|TRBJ1-3|TRBD1
TGCGCCAGCAGCCGATCGACAGGGGAGAGCTCTGGAAACACCATATATTTT
CASSRSTGESSGNTIYF
>NA|TRBV5-4|TRBJ2-1|TRBD2
TGTGCCAGCAGCTCCGGACTAGCGGGCAATGAGCAGTTCTTC
CASSSGLAGNEQFF
>NA|TRBV4-1|TRBJ2-7|NA
TGCGCCAGCAGCCAAGAGGGAACAGGCCTCTTCGGGCTCTCCTACGAGCAGTACTTC
CASSQEGTGLFGLSYEQYF
>NA|TRBV7-9|TRBJ2-3|TRBD1
TGTGCCAGCAGCACAACCGGGACAGGGAAAGATACGCAGTATTTT
CASSTTGTGKDTQYF
>few|TRBV24-1|TRBJ2-7|TRBD2
TGTGCCACCAGTGATTGGGGGAAAGGGACTAGTTCCTACGAGCAGTACTTC
CATSDWGKGTSSYEQYF
>NA|TRBV10-3|TRBJ2-1|NA
TGTGCCATCAGTGGAGACTCCGGTGCGTCCTACAATGAGCAGTTCTTC
CAISGDSGASYNEQFF
>few|TRBV2|TRBJ1-1|TRBD1
TGTGCCAGCAAGACGCCCGGGGACAGGGGGCAGGTCATGAACACTGAAGCTTTCTTT
CASKTPGDRGQVMNTEAFF
>NA|TRBV7-6|TRBJ1-2|NA
TGTGCCAGCAGCAGGACAGTCAGTCTCCTCTTC
CASSRTVSLLF
>NA|TRBV5-1|TRBJ1-1|TRBD1
TGCGCCAGCGGCCGGGACAGCCCAGGGAATGTAGCTTTCTTT
CASGRDSPGNVAFF
>NA|TRBV5-1|TRBJ2-7|NA
TGCGCCAGCAGCGAGACCAGGGGACGGGCCGAGCAGTACTTC
CASSETRGRAEQYF
>NA|TRBV25-1|TRBJ2-1|NA
TGTGCCAGCAGTGAATATGAGGGCTTCAATGAGCAGTTCTTC
CASSEYEGFNEQFF
>few|TRBV4-2|TRBJ2-7|TRBD1
TGTGCCAGCAGCCCGGGGACAGGGGGAAACTACGAGCAGTACTTC
CASSPGTGGNYEQYF
>NA|TRBV15|TRBJ2-5|TRBD2
TGTGCCACCAGCACCCCTAGCGGACAAGAGACCCAGTACTTC
CATSTPSGQETQYF
>NA|TRBV19|TRBJ2-1|NA
TGTGCCAGTAGGACTCCTGTCTACAATGAGCAGTTCTTC
CASRTPVYNEQFF
>NA|TRBV13|TRBJ1-4|TRBD1
TGTGCCAGCAGCCCTGGACAGGGGGCGCCTTATAGTGAAAAACTGTTTTTT
CASSPGQGAPYSEKLFF
>NA|TRBV18|TRBJ2-5|TRBD2
TGTGCCAGCTCACCAAGGGGGACTAGCGTATCGGGGGAGACCCAGTACTTC
CASSPRGTSVSGETQYF
>NA|TRBV9|TRBJ2-1|NA
TGTGCCAGCAGCGTAGTTGAGGGGGTGGCCTACAATGAGCAGTTCTTC
CASSVVEGVAYNEQFF
>NA|TRBV3-1/TRBV3-2|TRBJ2-2|TRBD2
TGTGCCAGCAGCCAAGGGCTAGCGGGATTCGGCACCGGGGAGCTGTTTTTT
CASSQGLAGFGTGELFF
>NA|TRBV4-2|TRBJ2-1|NA
TGTGCCAGCAGCCAAGTGTTAGTATCCTACAATGAGCAGTTCTTC
CASSQVLVSYNEQFF
>NA|TRBV13|TRBJ1-2|TRBD1
TGTGCCAGCAGCTCTAGACAGGGCCATGGCTACACCTTC
CASSSRQGHGYTF
>once|TRBV10-1|TRBJ2-1|TRBD2
TGCGCCAACCCTCGGGGAGAGCGGGGCTACAATGAGCAGTTCTTC
CANPRGERGYNEQFF
>few|TRBV5-5|TRBJ2-5|NA
TGTGCCAGCAGCTTACAGGGCCTCCAAGAGACCCAGTACTTC
CASSLQGLQETQYF
>once|TRBV4-1|TRBJ1-1|NA
TGCGCCAGCAGCCAAGAGCTCAGGGGAACTGAAGCTTTCTTT
CASSQELRGTEAFF
>NA|TRBV7-8|TRBJ1-3|NA
TGTGCCAGCAGCTCCCCGGTCCGGGGAGGACCTGGAAACACCATATATTTT
CASSSPVRGGPGNTIYF
>NA|TRBV24-1|TRBJ2-7|TRBD1
TGTGCCACCAGTCCCGGACAGGGGGGAGGAGGCGAGCAGTACTTC
CATSPGQGGGGEQYF
>NA|TRBV27|TRBJ2-7|NA
TGTGCCAGCAGTTTAATGCCCAGGGAACGGGAGGAGCAGTACTTC
CASSLMPREREEQYF
>NA|TRBV7-2|TRBJ2-7|TRBD2
TGTGCCAGCAGCTTAGAGGGCGGGAGGACGGCCCAGTACTTC
CASSLEGGRTAQYF
>NA|TRBV13|TRBJ2-5|TRBD2
TGTGCCAGCAGTAGCCGGGGGGAGGCGAAGCAAGAGACCCAGTACTTC
CASSSRGEAKQETQYF
>once|TRBV2|TRBJ2-1|NA
TGTGCCAGCGTTGGGGGGGCAAGGGAGCAGTTCTTC
CASVGGAREQFF
>NA|TRBV5-4|TRBJ2-5|NA
TGTGCCAGCAGCTTAAGGAGTCTCTTAGAGACCCAGTACTTC
CASSLRSLLETQYF
>NA|TRBV5-1|TRBJ1-5|NA
TGCGCCAGCAGCTTGGGACAGGTTAGGGGGCCCCAGCATTTT
CASSLGQVRGPQHF
>few|TRBV29-1|TRBJ2-1|TRBD2
TGCAGCGTTGATGGGCTAGCGGGAGACTCCTACAATGAGCAGTTCTTC
CSVDGLAGDSYNEQFF
>NA|TRBV7-2|TRBJ2-7|TRBD1
TGTGCCAGCAGCTTACGACAGGGGGTACAAGCGTACGAGCAGTACTTC
CASSLRQGVQAYEQYF
>once|TRBV24-1|TRBJ2-1|TRBD2
TGTGCCACCAGTGACCCTAGCGGGACCCTCTACAATGAGCAGTTCTTC
CATSDPSGTLYNEQFF
>few|TRBV28|TRBJ1-4|TRBD1
TGTGCCAGCAGTCCCCCACAGGGGTCGGGAACTAATGAAAAACTGTTTTTT
CASSPPQGSGTNEKLFF
>NA|TRBV7-3|TRBJ2-2|TRBD2
TGTGCCAGCAGCTTAGGCGGGAGAGGTGGCACCGGGGAGCTGTTTTTT
CASSLGGRGGTGELFF
>NA|TRBV7-3|TRBJ2-1|TRBD2
TGTGCCAGCAGCTCCATGGGCGGGAGCTCCTACAATGAGCAGTTCTTC
CASSSMGGSSYNEQFF
>NA|TRBV5-6|TRBJ2-2|NA
TGTGCCAGCAGCTTGTTGGAACAGGTCTTTTTTACCGGGGAGCTGTTTTTT
CASSLLEQVFFTGELFF
>NA|TRBV15|TRBJ1-4|NA
TGTGCCACCAGCAGAGAACTCCTAAAAAGCGGAAATGAAAAACTGTTTTTT
CATSRELLKSGNEKLFF
>few|TRBV5-5|TRBJ1-6|TRBD1
TGTGCCAGCAGCTCCTCGACAGGGCTGAGGGGAGTTATTAATTCACCCCTCCACTTT
CASSSSTGLRGVINSPLHF
>NA|TRBV6-5|TRBJ1-5|NA
TGTGCCAGCAGTACAGGGCCCGGGATGCCCCAGCATTTT
CASSTGPGMPQHF
>NA|TRBV7-6|TRBJ2-5|TRBD1
TGTGCCAGCAGCTTTCTCAGGACAGGGCAAGAGACCCAGTACTTC
CASSFLRTGQETQYF
>NA|TRBV18|TRBJ1-1|TRBD1
TGTGCCAGCTCGCGACAGGGAGCCGGGAACACTGAAGCTTTCTTT
CASSRQGAGNTEAFF
>NA|TRBV27|TRBJ2-1|TRBD1
TGTGCCAGCAGTAGACAGGGGGGGTACAATGAGCAGTTCTTC
CASSRQGGYNEQFF
>NA|TRBV28|TRBJ1-2|NA
TGTGCCAGCACTCTTCAGGTGGGGGGGCGGTTGGGCTACACCTTC
CASTLQVGGRLGYTF
>NA|TRBV11-2|TRBJ2-7|TRBD1
TGTGCCAGCAGCTTGGCATCCGGACAGGGACGATACGAGCAGTACTTC
CASSLASGQGRYEQYF
>NA|TRBV7-2|TRBJ2-3|TRBD2
TGTGCCACCACTCCCGGGACTAGCACTCATACGCAGTATTTT
CATTPGTSTHTQYF
>few|TRBV6-1|TRBJ1-5|NA
TGTGCCAGCAGTGAAGGGGAGGCCAATCAGCCCCAGCATTTT
CASSEGEANQPQHF